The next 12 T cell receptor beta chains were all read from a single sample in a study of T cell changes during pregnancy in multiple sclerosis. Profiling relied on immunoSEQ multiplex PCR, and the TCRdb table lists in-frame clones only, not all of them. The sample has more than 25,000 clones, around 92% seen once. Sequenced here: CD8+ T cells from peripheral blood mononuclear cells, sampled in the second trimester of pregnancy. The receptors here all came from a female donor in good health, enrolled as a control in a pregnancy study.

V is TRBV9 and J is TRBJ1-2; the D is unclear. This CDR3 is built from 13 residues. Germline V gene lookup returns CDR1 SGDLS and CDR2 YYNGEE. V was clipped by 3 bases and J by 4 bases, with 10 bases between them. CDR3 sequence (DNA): TGTGCCAGCAGCGCCGGGTTGGCCTATGGCTACACCTTC. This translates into CASSAGLAYGYTF.

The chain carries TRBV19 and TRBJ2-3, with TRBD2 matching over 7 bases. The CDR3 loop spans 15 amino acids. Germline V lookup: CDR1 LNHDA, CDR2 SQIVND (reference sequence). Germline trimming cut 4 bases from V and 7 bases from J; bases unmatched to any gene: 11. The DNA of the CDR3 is TGTGCCAGTAGTACGCCTTGGGAGGGCGGGAATACGCAGTATTTT. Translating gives CASSTPWEGGNTQYF.

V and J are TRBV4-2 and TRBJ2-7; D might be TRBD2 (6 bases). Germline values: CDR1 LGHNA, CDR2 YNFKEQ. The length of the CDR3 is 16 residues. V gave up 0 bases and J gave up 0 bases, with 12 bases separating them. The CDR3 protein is CASSQEGGDGSYEQYF. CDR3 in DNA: TGTGCCAGCAGCCAAGAGGGCGGGGATGGCTCCTACGAGCAGTACTTC.

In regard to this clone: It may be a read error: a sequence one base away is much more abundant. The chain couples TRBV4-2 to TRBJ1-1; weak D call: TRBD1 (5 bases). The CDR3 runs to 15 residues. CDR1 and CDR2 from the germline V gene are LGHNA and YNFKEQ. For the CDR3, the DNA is TGTACCAGCAGCCAAGAGGGAACAGGGAACACTGAAGCTTTCTTT. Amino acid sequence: CTSSQEGTGNTEAFF.

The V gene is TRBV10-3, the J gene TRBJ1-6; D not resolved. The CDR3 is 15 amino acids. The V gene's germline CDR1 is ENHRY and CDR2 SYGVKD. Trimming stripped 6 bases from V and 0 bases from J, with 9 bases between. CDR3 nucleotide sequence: TGTGCCATCAGACCGAACAGCTCCTATAATTCACCCCTCCACTTT. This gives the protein CAIRPNSSYNSPLHF.

The CDR3 spells CASSLDLTSGGPDTQYF. CDR3 DNA sequence: TGTGCCAGCAGCTTAGATCTCACTAGCGGGGGGCCAGATACGCAGTATTTT. The chain joins TRBV11-2 to TRBJ2-3, with 12 bases matching TRBD2. Germline trimming cut 0 bases from V and 4 bases from J; bases unmatched to any gene: 5. Germline lookup yields CDR1 SGHAT and CDR2 FQNNGV. This CDR3 has 17 residues.

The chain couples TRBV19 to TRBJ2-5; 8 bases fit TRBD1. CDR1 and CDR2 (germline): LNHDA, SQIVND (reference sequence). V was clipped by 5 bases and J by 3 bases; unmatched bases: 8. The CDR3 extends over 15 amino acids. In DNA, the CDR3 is TGTGCCAGTAGTGGATGGACAGGGCCCGAAGAGACCCAGTACTTC. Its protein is CASSGWTGPEETQYF.

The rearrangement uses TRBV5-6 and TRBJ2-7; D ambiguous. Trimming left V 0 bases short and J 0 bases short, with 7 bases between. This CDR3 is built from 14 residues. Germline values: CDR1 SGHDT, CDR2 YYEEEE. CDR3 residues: CASSLGQSSYEQYF. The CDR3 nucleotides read TGTGCCAGCAGCTTGGGGCAGTCCTCCTACGAGCAGTACTTC.

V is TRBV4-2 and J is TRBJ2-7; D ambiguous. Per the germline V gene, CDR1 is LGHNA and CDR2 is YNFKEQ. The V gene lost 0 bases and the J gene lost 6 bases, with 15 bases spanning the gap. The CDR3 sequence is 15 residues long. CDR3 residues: CASSQDGSGSGEQYF. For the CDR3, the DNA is TGTGCCAGCAGCCAAGACGGCAGTGGGTCGGGCGAGCAGTACTTC.

This CDR3 reads CASSLDGGSSYNEQFF. The CDR3 nucleotides are TGTGCCAGCAGTTTAGACGGCGGGTCCTCCTACAATGAGCAGTTCTTC. The chain links TRBV27 to TRBJ2-1, with D maybe TRBD2 (5 bases). Germline V gene sequence: CDR1 MNHEY, CDR2 SMNVEV (reference sequence). CDR3 length: 16 amino acids. The V end was cut by 2 bases, the J end by 0 bases, with 11 bases between.

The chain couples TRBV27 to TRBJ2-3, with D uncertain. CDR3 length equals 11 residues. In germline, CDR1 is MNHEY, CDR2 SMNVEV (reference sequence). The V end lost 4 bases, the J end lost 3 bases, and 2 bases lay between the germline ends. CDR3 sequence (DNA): TGTGCCAGCAGTTCGACAGATACGCAGTATTTT. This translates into CASSSTDTQYF.

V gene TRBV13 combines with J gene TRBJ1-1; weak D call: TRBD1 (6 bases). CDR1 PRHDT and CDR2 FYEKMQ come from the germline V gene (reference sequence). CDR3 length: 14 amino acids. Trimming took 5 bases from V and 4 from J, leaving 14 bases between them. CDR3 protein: CASSTPGTRTEAFF. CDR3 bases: TGTGCCAGCAGCACCCCCGGGACACGCACTGAAGCTTTCTTT.